Sequencing of this T cell receptor beta chain was carried out in a study of blood T cell repertoires in COVID-19. Study in general: Samples representing acute and convalescent COVID-19 were sourced from the United States, Italy and Spain. Sample material is recorded as cDNA or gDNA derived from T cells, B-cell-depleted T cells, or PBMCs.

Seattle participants joined during active infection and were tracked over time. Germline loops: CDR1 MNHNY, CDR2 SVGAGI (reference sequence). The CDR3 runs 15 residues. The V end was cut by 2 bases, the J end by 4 bases, with 15 bases between. Per the original methods: Estimation of nucleated cell counts was performed using reference gene primer amplification. The table came from immunoSEQ multiplex PCR; TCRdb's copy has only in-frame clones and leaves some out. That table furnishes V, J and clone size, whereas the DNA furnished D and trimming. The data contain roughly 200,000 clones, roughly 76% of them singletons.

Sequences were obtained from peripheral blood. This TCR was recovered from a woman between 40 and 50 years old with COVID-19, enrolled during active disease. The chain is built from TRBV6-6 and TRBJ2-7; a weak D match, TRBD1 (5 bases). The DNA of the CDR3 is TGTGCCAGCAGTTACGGCAGGGTCGGTATTTACGAGCAGTACTTC. It yields the protein CASSYGRVGIYEQYF.